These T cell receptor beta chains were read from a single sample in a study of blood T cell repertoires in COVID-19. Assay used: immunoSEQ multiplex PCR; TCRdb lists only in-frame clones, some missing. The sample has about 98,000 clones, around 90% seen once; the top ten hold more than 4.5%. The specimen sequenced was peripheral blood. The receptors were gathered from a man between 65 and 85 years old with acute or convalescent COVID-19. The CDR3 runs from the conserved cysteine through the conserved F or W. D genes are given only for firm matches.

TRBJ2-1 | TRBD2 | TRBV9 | TGTGCCAGCAGCGTAGCGGGACTAGCGCGGCTGGATGAGCAGTTCTTC | CASSVAGLARLDEQFF
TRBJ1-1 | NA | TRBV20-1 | TGCAGTGCTAGTTACAAGGCGGACACTGAAGCTTTCTTT | CSASYKADTEAFF
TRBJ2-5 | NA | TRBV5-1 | TGCGCCAGCAGCTTGGCCACAGGGAACCAAGAGACCCAGTACTTC | CASSLATGNQETQYF
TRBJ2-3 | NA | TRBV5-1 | TGCGCCAGCAGCTTGGATACGCGGAGCACAGATACGCAGTATTTT | CASSLDTRSTDTQYF
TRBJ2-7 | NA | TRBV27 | TGTGCCAGCAGATACCAGGGTGTAGCCTACGAGCAGTACTTC | CASRYQGVAYEQYF
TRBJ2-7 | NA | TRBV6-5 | TGTGCCAGCCTCAGACCTGACAGGTCAACCTACGAGCAGTACTTC | CASLRPDRSTYEQYF
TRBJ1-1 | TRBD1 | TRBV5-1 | TGCGCCAGCAGCCGGACAGGGTTAAGCACTGAAGCTTTCTTT | CASSRTGLSTEAFF
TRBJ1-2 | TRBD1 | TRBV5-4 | TGTGCCAGCAGCAAGGACAGGGCACATAGCAACTATGGCTACACCTTC | CASSKDRAHSNYGYTF
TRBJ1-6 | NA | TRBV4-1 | TGCGCCAGCAGCCAGGATGAAAATGAGGCCTATAATTCACCCCTCCACTTT | CASSQDENEAYNSPLHF
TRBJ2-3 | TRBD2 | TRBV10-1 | TGCGCCAGCAGTGATGGCCGGCGGGGGGGCACAGATACGCAGTATTTT | CASSDGRRGGTDTQYF
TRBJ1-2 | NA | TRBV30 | TGTGCCTGCCTAGGGACTCTTGGGGGCTACACCTTC | CACLGTLGGYTF
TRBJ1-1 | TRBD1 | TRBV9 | TGTGCCAGCAGCGTATTCTGGACAGGGAACACTGAAGCTTTCTTT | CASSVFWTGNTEAFF